A single sample gave rise to the 15 T cell receptor beta chains below, sequenced in a study of blood T cell repertoires in COVID-19. Profiling relied on immunoSEQ multiplex PCR, and the TCRdb table lists in-frame clones only, not all of them. The table has 200,000 to 250,000 clones, roughly 86% seen once. The sequencing input was peripheral blood. These receptors were collected from an elderly man with acute or convalescent COVID-19.

The chain has TRBV4-1 and TRBJ1-2; D gene ambiguous. CDR1 and CDR2 (germline): MGHRA, YSYEKL. The CDR3 spans 17 residues. Trimming took 0 bases from V and 4 from J, leaving 18 bases between them. The CDR3 spells CASSQDPKPTVTYGYTF. CDR3 nucleotides: TGCGCCAGCAGCCAAGATCCCAAGCCAACAGTCACCTATGGCTACACCTTC.

V is TRBV6-4 and J is TRBJ1-5; tentative D call: TRBD1 (5 bases). The length of the CDR3 is 16 residues. CDR1 is MRHNA and CDR2 is SNTAGT in the germline V gene. Trimming shortened V by 9 bases and J by 3 bases, and 21 bases separated the two germline ends. The CDR3 DNA sequence: TGTGCCAGAGAGGGGAGGGGACCCTACCTCAATCAGCCCCAGCATTTT. This translates into CAREGRGPYLNQPQHF.

The J gene is TRBJ2-2, the V gene TRBV28; the D gene is possibly TRBD2 (5 bases). CDR1 is MDHEN, CDR2 SYDVKM, per germline. The CDR3 totals 13 residues. The V end was cut by 3 bases, the J end by 8 bases, with 10 bases between. CDR3 loop: CASSLRRTGELFF. Here the CDR3 DNA reads TGTGCCAGCAGTTTGAGAAGGACTGGGGAGCTGTTTTTT.

This rearrangement joins TRBV9 to TRBJ2-7; the match to TRBD1 covers 8 bases. CDR1 is SGDLS and CDR2 is YYNGEE in the germline V gene. This CDR3 has 14 residues. With V trimmed by 9 bases and J by 2 bases, 10 bases remained unmatched. For the CDR3, the DNA is TGTGCCACCTACCGCGGGACAGGAACCTACGAGCAGTACTTC. Residues: CATYRGTGTYEQYF.

This clone was detected only a few times. This sequence joins TRBV5-1 and TRBJ2-3; a weak D match, TRBD1 (7 bases). Germline CDR1 reads SGHRS; CDR2 reads YFSETQ. V dropped 0 bases and J dropped 4 bases, with 9 bases sitting between them. This CDR3 has 14 amino acids. The CDR3 loop is CASSLARGADTQYF. The CDR3 bases are TGCGCCAGCAGCTTGGCCAGGGGGGCAGATACGCAGTATTTT.

The genes are TRBV28 and TRBJ1-4, with 7 bases that match TRBD1. The V gene's germline CDR1 is MDHEN and CDR2 SYDVKM. The CDR3 has 15 residues. Trimming at V came to 6 bases and at J to 2 bases, leaving 6 bases not matched to a gene. The CDR3 sequence: CASSSSTGTNEKLFF. The CDR3 DNA sequence: TGTGCCAGCAGCTCCTCGACAGGGACTAATGAAAAACTGTTTTTT.

This chain links TRBV6-6 with TRBJ1-4; 7 bases are shared with TRBD1. CDR1 MNHNY and CDR2 SVGAGI come from the germline V gene (reference sequence). With 5 bases clipped from V and 0 bases from J, the junction kept 0 bases outside the gene matches. CDR3 length: 14 residues. The CDR3 loop reads CASSRGPTNEKLFF. CDR3 DNA sequence: TGTGCCAGCAGTAGGGGGCCAACTAATGAAAAACTGTTTTTT.

This clone came up once. This chain connects TRBV6-5 to TRBJ2-1; D unclear. V shed 0 bases and J shed 5 bases, with 8 bases lying between them. The length of the CDR3 is 14 residues. The germline gives CDR1 MNHEY, CDR2 SVGAGI. The CDR3 region is CASSYSTLNNEQFF. CDR3 DNA: TGTGCCAGCAGTTACTCGACTTTAAACAATGAGCAGTTCTTC.

The CDR3 reads CSATQGAYEQYF. CDR3 coding DNA: TGCAGCGCCACTCAGGGGGCCTACGAGCAGTACTTC. The chain employs TRBV29-1 and TRBJ2-7, with 7 bases fitting TRBD1. With 7 bases clipped from V and 2 bases from J, the junction kept 5 bases outside the gene matches. In germline, CDR1 is SQVTM, CDR2 ANQGSEA. The CDR3 length is 12 residues.

The chain is built from TRBV9 and TRBJ1-4, with D possibly being TRBD1 (6 bases). This CDR3 is 14 amino acids long. Germline-derived CDR1 and CDR2 are SGDLS and YYNGEE. V lost 3 bases, J lost 7 bases, and 13 bases lay in between. CDR3 sequence: CASSDPGEGEKLFF. CDR3 bases: TGTGCCAGCAGCGACCCAGGGGAAGGTGAAAAACTGTTTTTT.

CDR3 protein: CASSQEQRATDTQYF. CDR3 nucleotide sequence: TGTGCCAGCAGCCAAGAACAGCGGGCCACAGATACGCAGTATTTT. The J gene is TRBJ2-3, the V gene TRBV4-2; D possibly corresponds to TRBD2 (6 bases). The V gene lost 0 bases and the J gene lost 2 bases, with 9 bases spanning the gap. The germline V gene encodes CDR1 LGHNA and CDR2 YNFKEQ. This CDR3 region has 15 residues.

The J gene is TRBJ1-2, the V gene TRBV28; 9 positions agree with TRBD1. Germline V gene lookup returns CDR1 MDHEN and CDR2 SYDVKM. V lost 7 bases and J lost 4; bases outside the gene matches: 10. The CDR3 is 15 residues long. CDR3 amino acids: CASITGTGKSYGYTF. For the CDR3, the DNA is TGTGCCAGCATAACCGGGACAGGGAAAAGCTATGGCTACACCTTC.

Notes on this clone: This specimen includes other DNA sequences encoding the same CDR3. V gene TRBV12-5 combines with J gene TRBJ1-1, with D possibly TRBD1 on 5 matching bases. There are 13 residues in the CDR3. Trimming pared 7 bases from V and 5 bases from J, leaving 14 bases between. CDR1 LGHNT and CDR2 FRNRAP come from the germline V gene. The CDR3 is CASVRTGGTEAFF. Here the CDR3 DNA reads TGTGCTAGTGTAAGGACGGGGGGGACTGAAGCTTTCTTT. The full variable domain, its missing parts supplied by reference TRBV12-5 and TRBJ1-1, is DARVTQTPRHKVTEMGQEVTMRCQPILGHNTVFWYRQTMMQGLELLAYFRNRAPLDDSGMPKDRFSAEMPDATLATLKIQPSEPRDSAVYFCASVRTGGTEAFFGQGTRLTVV.

This rearrangement joins TRBV7-9 to TRBJ2-7, with TRBD2 matching 9 bases. This CDR3 spans 15 amino acids. V was pared by 5 bases and J by 2 bases, with 7 bases of the junction left unmatched. Germline V gene sequence: CDR1 SEHNR, CDR2 FQNEAQ (reference sequence). The CDR3 sequence: CASSVSGGITYEQYF. The CDR3 DNA is TGTGCCAGCAGCGTTAGCGGGGGAATTACCTACGAGCAGTACTTC.

V and J are TRBV7-6 and TRBJ1-5; 10 bases fit TRBD1. Germline assignment: CDR1 SGHVS and CDR2 FNYEAQ. This CDR3 has 15 amino acids. V shed 1 base and J 5 bases; nucleotides not matched to a gene: 2. For the CDR3, the DNA is TGTGCCAGCAGCTTAGGACAGGGGGCTTATCAGCCCCAGCATTTT. Residues: CASSLGQGAYQPQHF.